This T cell receptor beta chain is from a study of blood T cells in healthy people across ages. PCR was performed a second time for about 6 to 12 cycles using a sample-barcoded 5' primer and a J-beta primer mix. MiXCR was run by TCRdb on the 5' RACE reads, yielding one entry per CDR3 protein. The repertoire consists of 550,000 to 800,000 distinct CDR3 sequences, with about 30% occurring once and the leading ten covering approximately 15%. The CDR3 has 16 residues. The germline CDR1 and CDR2 sequences are MNHEY and SMNVEV (reference sequence). V was pared by 6 bases and J by 0 bases, with 8 bases of the junction left unmatched.

The TCR was taken from a woman of 80 years or more in good health. Sequenced input: blood. The rearrangement links TRBV27 to TRBJ2-1, with 7 positions matching TRBD1. Here the CDR3 DNA reads TGTGCCAGCAGAAGCGACAGGGCCAGCTCCTACAATGAGCAGTTCTTC. It yields the protein CASRSDRASSYNEQFF.